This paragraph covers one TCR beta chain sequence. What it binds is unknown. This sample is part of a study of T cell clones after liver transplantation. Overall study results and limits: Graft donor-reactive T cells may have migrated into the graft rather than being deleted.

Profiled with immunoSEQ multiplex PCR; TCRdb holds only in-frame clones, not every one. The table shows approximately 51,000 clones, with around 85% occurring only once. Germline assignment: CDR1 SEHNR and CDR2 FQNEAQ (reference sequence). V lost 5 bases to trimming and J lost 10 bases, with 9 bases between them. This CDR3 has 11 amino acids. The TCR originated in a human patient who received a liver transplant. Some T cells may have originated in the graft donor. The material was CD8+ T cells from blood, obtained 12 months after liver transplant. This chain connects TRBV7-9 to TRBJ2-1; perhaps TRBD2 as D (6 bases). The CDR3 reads CASSPGLEQFF. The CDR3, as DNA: TGTGCCAGCAGCCCAGGACTAGAGCAGTTCTTC.